This is a list of T cell receptor beta chains from one sample in a study of T-cell reconstitution after alpha-beta-depleted transplantation in children. One entry per CDR3 protein results from TCRdb running MiXCR on the PCR reads. This sample has hundreds of thousands of distinct CDR3 sequences; 13% occur once, and the top ten carry around 2%. The sequenced sample was PBMCs, mostly from graft donor cells, obtained 360 days after TCRalphabeta/CD19-depleted stem cell transplant. The receptors were gathered from a male patient aged 5 to 17 who had a stem cell transplant for acute myeloid leukemia, so the T cells may come from the graft donor. CDR3s include the opening cysteine and the closing phenylalanine or tryptophan. Each record gives: J gene, V gene, clone size, D gene, CDR3 protein, CDR3 DNA. The D gene is left open where the match is weak. Only part of the rows carry a size: once, few, many, or a class if the clone is expanded.

TRBJ2-1 | TRBV3-1 | NA | TRBD2 | CASSHPGLAFSDEQFF | TGTGCCAGCAGCCACCCGGGACTAGCATTTAGCGATGAGCAGTTCTTC
TRBJ2-3 | TRBV4-3 | many | TRBD2 | CASSQAPAGGVDTQYF | TGCGCCAGCAGCCAAGCTCCAGCGGGAGGGGTAGATACGCAGTATTTT
TRBJ2-5 | TRBV7-9 | few | TRBD2 | CASSLSGTQETQYF | TGTGCCAGCAGCTTGAGCGGGACTCAAGAGACCCAGTACTTC
TRBJ2-4 | TRBV5-5 | few | TRBD2 | CASSLGLGLAGGNIQYF | TGTGCCAGCAGCTTGGGTTTAGGACTAGCGGGAGGGAACATTCAGTACTTC
TRBJ2-1 | TRBV20-1 | many | NA | CSASPRRGSSYNEQFF | TGCAGTGCTAGCCCGAGACGTGGGAGCTCCTACAATGAGCAGTTCTTC
TRBJ2-4 | TRBV5-1 | few | TRBD2 | CASRLGLAGGKAKNIQYF | TGCGCCAGCAGGTTGGGCCTAGCGGGAGGCAAAGCCAAAAACATTCAGTACTTC
TRBJ2-7 | TRBV28 | few | NA | CASRGALIAYEQYF | TGTGCCAGCAGGGGAGCGTTGATTGCCTACGAGCAGTACTTC
TRBJ2-7 | TRBV7-2 | few | TRBD2 | CASSLVGTSINYEQYF | TGTGCCAGCAGCTTAGTGGGGACTAGTATTAACTACGAGCAGTACTTC
TRBJ2-7 | TRBV27 | NA | NA | CASSRVSAYEQYF | TGTGCCAGCAGTCGGGTGAGCGCCTACGAGCAGTACTTC
TRBJ2-1 | TRBV12-3/TRBV12-4 | many | TRBD2 | CASSMGLAGGVFYNEQFF | TGTGCCAGCAGTATGGGACTAGCGGGAGGGGTGTTCTACAATGAGCAGTTCTTC
TRBJ1-1 | TRBV5-1 | many | NA | CASSLLGGASNTEAFF | TGCGCCAGCAGCTTGCTGGGGGGGGCTTCGAACACTGAAGCTTTCTTT
TRBJ2-2 | TRBV28 | many | TRBD2 | CASRSAPGLANTGELFF | TGTGCCAGCAGATCAGCCCCGGGACTAGCAAACACCGGGGAGCTGTTTTTT
TRBJ2-7 | TRBV15 | NA | NA | CATSRDTGTLLRNEQYF | TGTGCCACCAGCAGAGACACAGGGACCCTCCTGAGGAACGAGCAGTACTTC
TRBJ2-5 | TRBV18 | NA | TRBD1 | CASSPLPGQGRQETQYF | TGTGCCAGCTCACCGCTGCCGGGACAGGGCCGCCAAGAGACCCAGTACTTC
TRBJ2-7 | TRBV4-2 | NA | NA | CASSQVGGIFKSYEQYF | TGTGCCAGCAGCCAAGTGGGCGGGATTTTTAAATCCTACGAGCAGTACTTC
TRBJ2-1 | TRBV4-3 | many | TRBD2 | CASSQEKELAGLYNEQFF | TGCGCCAGCAGCCAAGAAAAAGAACTAGCGGGACTCTACAATGAGCAGTTCTTC
TRBJ2-5 | TRBV4-2 | many | NA | CASSGSGETQYF | TGTGCCAGCAGCGGGAGTGGGGAGACCCAGTACTTC
TRBJ2-3 | TRBV30 | many | NA | CAWGDGYLYF | TGTGCCTGGGGGGACGGCTATCTGTATTTT